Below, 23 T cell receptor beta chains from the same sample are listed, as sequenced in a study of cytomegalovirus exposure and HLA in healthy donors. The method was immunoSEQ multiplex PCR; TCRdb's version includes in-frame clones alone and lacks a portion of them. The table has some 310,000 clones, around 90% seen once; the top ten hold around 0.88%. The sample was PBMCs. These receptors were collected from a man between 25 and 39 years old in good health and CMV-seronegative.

Here the CDR3 DNA reads TGTGCCAGTAGTTCCCGACAGGGGTACTATGGCTACACCTTC. Amino acid sequence: CASSSRQGYYGYTF. V usage is TRBV19 and J usage is TRBJ1-2; 8 bases agree with TRBD1. The V segment lost 5 bases and the J segment 3 bases; nucleotides outside the gene matches: 5. CDR3 size: 14 residues. The germline V gene has CDR1 LNHDA and CDR2 SQIVND (reference sequence).

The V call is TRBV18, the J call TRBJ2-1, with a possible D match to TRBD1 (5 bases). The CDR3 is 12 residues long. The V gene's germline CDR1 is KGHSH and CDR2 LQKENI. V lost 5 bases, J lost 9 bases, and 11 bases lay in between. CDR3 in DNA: TGTGCCAGCTCAAAGCAGGGTCCTGAGCAGTTCTTC. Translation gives CASSKQGPEQFF.

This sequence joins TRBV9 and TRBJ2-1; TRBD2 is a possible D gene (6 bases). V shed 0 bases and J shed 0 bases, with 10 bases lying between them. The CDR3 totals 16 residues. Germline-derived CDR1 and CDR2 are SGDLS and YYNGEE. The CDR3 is CASSVDGGISYNEQFF. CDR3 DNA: TGTGCCAGCAGCGTAGATGGGGGGATCTCCTACAATGAGCAGTTCTTC.

CDR3 in amino acids: CASSHPPGGMEEKLFF. The CDR3 coding sequence is TGCGCCAGCAGCCATCCCCCAGGGGGAATGGAGGAAAAACTGTTTTTT. The chain employs TRBV4-1 and TRBJ1-4, with 7 bases aligning to TRBD1. The CDR3 is 16 residues long. V shed 3 bases, J shed 8 bases, and the junction held 12 bases outside the gene matches. Looked up from germline, CDR1 is MGHRA and CDR2 is YSYEKL.

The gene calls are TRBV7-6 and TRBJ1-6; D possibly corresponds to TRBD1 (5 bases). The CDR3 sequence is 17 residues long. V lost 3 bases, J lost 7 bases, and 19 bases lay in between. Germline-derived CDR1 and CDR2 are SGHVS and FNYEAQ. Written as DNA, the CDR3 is TGTGCCAGCAGCTTGGGTGAGGTTGACAGTCCGAATTCACCCCTCCACTTT. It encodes CASSLGEVDSPNSPLHF.

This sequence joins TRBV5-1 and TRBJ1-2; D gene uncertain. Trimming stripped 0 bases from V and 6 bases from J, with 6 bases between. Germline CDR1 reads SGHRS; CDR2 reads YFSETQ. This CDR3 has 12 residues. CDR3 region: CASSLAADGYTF. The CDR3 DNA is TGCGCCAGCAGCTTGGCGGCGGATGGCTACACCTTC.

Written as DNA, the CDR3 is TGCGCCAGCAGCCAAGATGGGGCAGCGGGGGTCTACGAGCAGTACTTC. Residues: CASSQDGAAGVYEQYF. The gene calls are TRBV4-3 and TRBJ2-7; 8 positions agree with TRBD2. Germline loops: CDR1 LGHNA, CDR2 YSLEER. CDR3 length: 16 amino acids. V was clipped by 0 bases and J by 3 bases; unmatched bases: 7.

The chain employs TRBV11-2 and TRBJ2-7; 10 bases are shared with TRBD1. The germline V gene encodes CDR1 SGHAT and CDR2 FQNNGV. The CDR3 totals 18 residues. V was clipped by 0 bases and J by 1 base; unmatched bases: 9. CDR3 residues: CASSLDDRGRVRSYEQYF. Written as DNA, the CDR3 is TGTGCCAGCAGCTTAGATGACAGGGGGCGCGTTAGGTCCTACGAGCAGTACTTC.

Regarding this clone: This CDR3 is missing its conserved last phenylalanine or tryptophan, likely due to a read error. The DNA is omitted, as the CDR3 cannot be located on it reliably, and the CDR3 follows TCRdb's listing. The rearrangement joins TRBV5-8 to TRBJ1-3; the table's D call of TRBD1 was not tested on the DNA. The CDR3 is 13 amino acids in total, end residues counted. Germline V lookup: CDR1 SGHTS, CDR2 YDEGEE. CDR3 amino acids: CASSWTGGSPKLG.

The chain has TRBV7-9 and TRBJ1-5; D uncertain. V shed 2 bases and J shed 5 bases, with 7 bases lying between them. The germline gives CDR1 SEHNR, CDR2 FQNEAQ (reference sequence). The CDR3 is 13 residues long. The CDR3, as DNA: TGTGCCAGCAGCTTAATGCAGGATCAGCCCCAGCATTTT. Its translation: CASSLMQDQPQHF.

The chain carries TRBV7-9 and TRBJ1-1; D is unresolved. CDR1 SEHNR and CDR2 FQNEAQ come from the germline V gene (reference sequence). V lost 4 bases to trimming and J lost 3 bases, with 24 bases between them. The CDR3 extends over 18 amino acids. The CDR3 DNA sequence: TGTGCCAGCAGCTCCAACCTCCCAGAGGGAATGTTGGACACTGAAGCTTTCTTT. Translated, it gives CASSSNLPEGMLDTEAFF.

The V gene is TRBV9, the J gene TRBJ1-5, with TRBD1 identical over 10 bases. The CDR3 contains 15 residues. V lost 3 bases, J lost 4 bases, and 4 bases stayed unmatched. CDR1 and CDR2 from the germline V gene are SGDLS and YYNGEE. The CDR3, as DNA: TGTGCCAGCAGCGCCGGACAGGGGGTTAATCAGCCCCAGCATTTT. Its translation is CASSAGQGVNQPQHF. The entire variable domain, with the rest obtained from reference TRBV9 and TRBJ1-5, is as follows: DSGVTQTPKHLITATGQRVTLRCSPRSGDLSVYWYQQSLDQGLQFLIQYYNGEERAKGNILERFSAQQFPDLHSELNLSSLELGDSALYFCASSAGQGVNQPQHFGDGTRLSIL.

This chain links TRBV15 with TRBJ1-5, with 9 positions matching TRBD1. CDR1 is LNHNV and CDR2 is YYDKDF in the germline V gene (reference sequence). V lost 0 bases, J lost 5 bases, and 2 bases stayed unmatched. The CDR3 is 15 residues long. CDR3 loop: CATSRERTGDQPQHF. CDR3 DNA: TGTGCCACCAGCAGAGAGCGGACAGGGGATCAGCCCCAGCATTTT.

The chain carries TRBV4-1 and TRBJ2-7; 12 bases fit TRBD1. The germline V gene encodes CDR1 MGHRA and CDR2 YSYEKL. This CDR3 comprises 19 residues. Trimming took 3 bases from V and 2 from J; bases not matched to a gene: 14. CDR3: CASSQAGTGGPIPTYEQYF. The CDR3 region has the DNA TGCGCCAGCAGCCAGGCCGGGACAGGGGGCCCTATCCCTACCTACGAGCAGTACTTC.

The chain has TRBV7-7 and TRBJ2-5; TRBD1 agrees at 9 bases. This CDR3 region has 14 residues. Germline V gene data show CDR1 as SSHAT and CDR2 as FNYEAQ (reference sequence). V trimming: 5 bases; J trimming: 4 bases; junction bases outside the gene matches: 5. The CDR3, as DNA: TGTGCCAGCAGCCGGACAGGGGAGGGAGAGACCCAGTACTTC. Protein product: CASSRTGEGETQYF.

As DNA, the CDR3 is TGCGCCAGCAGCCAAGGTAATGGGTTGGGGCAGGGTCAGCATTTT. Its protein product is CASSQGNGLGQGQHF. The V call is TRBV4-1, the J call TRBJ1-5, with D perhaps TRBD1 (5 bases). With 1 base removed from V and 13 bases from J, the gap between germline ends came to 20 bases. This CDR3 comprises 15 residues. Germline V gene data show CDR1 as MGHRA and CDR2 as YSYEKL.

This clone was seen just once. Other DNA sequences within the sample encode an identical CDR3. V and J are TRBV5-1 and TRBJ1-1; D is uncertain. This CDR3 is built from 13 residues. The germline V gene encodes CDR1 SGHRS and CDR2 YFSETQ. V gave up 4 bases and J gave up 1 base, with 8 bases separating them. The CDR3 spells CASSLGTNTEAFF. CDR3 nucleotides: TGCGCCAGCAGCCTTGGCACGAACACTGAAGCTTTCTTT.

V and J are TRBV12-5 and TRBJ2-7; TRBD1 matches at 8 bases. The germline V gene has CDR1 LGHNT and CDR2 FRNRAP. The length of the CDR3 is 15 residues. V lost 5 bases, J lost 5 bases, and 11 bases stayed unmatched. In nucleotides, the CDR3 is TGTGCTAGTGGTCTCGGACAGGGCGGCGGGCACGAGCAGTACTTC. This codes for CASGLGQGGGHEQYF.

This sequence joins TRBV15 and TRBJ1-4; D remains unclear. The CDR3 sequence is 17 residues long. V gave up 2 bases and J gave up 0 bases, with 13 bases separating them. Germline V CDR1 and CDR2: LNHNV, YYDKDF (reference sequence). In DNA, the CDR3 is TGTGCCACCAGCAGATTCCCGACGGGAACAACTAATGAAAAACTGTTTTTT. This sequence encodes CATSRFPTGTTNEKLFF.

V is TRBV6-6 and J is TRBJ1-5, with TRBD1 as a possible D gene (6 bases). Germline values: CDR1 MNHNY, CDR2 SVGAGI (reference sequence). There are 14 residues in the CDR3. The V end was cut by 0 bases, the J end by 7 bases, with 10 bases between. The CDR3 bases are TGTGCCAGCAGTTACTCCAGGGGCGGACAGCCCCAGCATTTT. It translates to CASSYSRGGQPQHF.

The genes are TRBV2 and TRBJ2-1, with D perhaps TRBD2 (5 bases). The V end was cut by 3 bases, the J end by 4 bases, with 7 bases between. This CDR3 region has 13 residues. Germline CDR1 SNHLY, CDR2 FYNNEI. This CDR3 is CASSEDSYNEQFF. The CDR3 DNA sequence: TGTGCCAGCAGTGAGGACTCGTACAATGAGCAGTTCTTC.

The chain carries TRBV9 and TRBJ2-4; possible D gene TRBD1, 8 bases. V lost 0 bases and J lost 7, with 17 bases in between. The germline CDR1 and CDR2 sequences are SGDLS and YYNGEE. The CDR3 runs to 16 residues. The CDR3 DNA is TGTGCCAGCAGCGTAGACGGGGGGCAGGGGGCGAACATTCAGTACTTC. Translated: CASSVDGGQGANIQYF.

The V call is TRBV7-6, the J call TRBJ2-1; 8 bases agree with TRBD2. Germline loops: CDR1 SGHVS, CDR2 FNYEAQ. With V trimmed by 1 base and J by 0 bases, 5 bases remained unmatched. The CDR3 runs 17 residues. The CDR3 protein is CASSLVGRGASYNEQFF. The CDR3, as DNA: TGTGCCAGCAGCTTAGTCGGGCGGGGGGCCTCCTACAATGAGCAGTTCTTC.